Each of the 7 T cell receptor beta chains below was sequenced from the same sample in a study of beta chain features in type 1 diabetes. Every bit of the isolated RNA underwent reverse transcription, so sequencing read expressed TCRB transcripts. TCRdb's copy holds only in-frame clones and misses some; the assay was immunoSEQ multiplex PCR. The sample has 250,000 to 350,000 clones; approximately 11% are singletons. Material for sequencing was naive CD4+ T cells from blood. The receptors stem from a woman in her twenties or thirties in good health.

The rearrangement uses TRBV30 and TRBJ2-7; 11 positions match TRBD1. V shed 4 bases, J shed 7 bases, and the junction held 6 bases outside the gene matches. CDR3 size: 13 residues. In germline, CDR1 is GTSNPN, CDR2 SVGIG (reference sequence). CDR3 residues: CAWTLDRGLEQYF. The CDR3 nucleotides read TGTGCCTGGACTTTGGACAGGGGGCTTGAGCAGTACTTC.

The gene calls are TRBV11-2 and TRBJ2-1; 7 positions agree with TRBD1. The CDR3 totals 15 residues. With 4 bases clipped from V and 5 bases from J, the junction kept 8 bases outside the gene matches. CDR1 is SGHAT, CDR2 FQNNGV, per germline. The CDR3 protein is CASSSVGQPNNEQFF. The CDR3 DNA is TGTGCCAGCAGCTCTGTGGGACAGCCTAACAATGAGCAGTTCTTC.

The rearrangement links TRBV6-1 to TRBJ1-5; TRBD1 aligns across 11 bases. Losses at the gene ends were 4 bases for V and 7 bases for J; bases not matched to a gene: 9. CDR1 is MNHNS, CDR2 SASEGT, per germline. The CDR3 is 16 amino acids. The CDR3 DNA is TGTGCCAGCAGTGGACACCGGGACAGGGGGGGGCAGCCCCAGCATTTT. Translated: CASSGHRDRGGQPQHF.

This clone was detected a few times. The genes are TRBV30 and TRBJ2-3, with D possibly TRBD2 on 5 matching bases. In germline, CDR1 is GTSNPN, CDR2 SVGIG (reference sequence). The CDR3 loop spans 11 amino acids. V was clipped by 5 bases and J by 6 bases, with 9 bases between them. This CDR3 is CAWGLGDTQYF. CDR3 nucleotides: TGTGCCTGGGGACTCGGTGATACGCAGTATTTT.

This clone has only a few counts. This chain connects TRBV7-3 to TRBJ2-1; 9 bases map to TRBD1. After removal of 4 bases from V and 5 bases from J, the junction contained 6 bases not matched to a gene. The CDR3 totals 15 residues. CDR1 and CDR2 (germline): SGHTA, FQGTGA. In DNA form, the CDR3 reads TGTGCCAGCAGCTGGGACAGGGCTTTCAACAATGAGCAGTTCTTC. It codes for CASSWDRAFNNEQFF.

This chain connects TRBV29-1 to TRBJ1-2, with 8 bases aligning to TRBD1. The CDR3 covers 12 residues. V shed 6 bases, J shed 5 bases, and the junction held 5 bases outside the gene matches. In germline, CDR1 is SQVTM, CDR2 ANQGSEA. The CDR3 reads CSVGQGEYGYTF. CDR3 nucleotide sequence: TGCAGCGTCGGACAGGGAGAATATGGCTACACCTTC.

The rearrangement links TRBV19 to TRBJ2-1; 7 bases agree with TRBD2. V shed 8 bases, J shed 4 bases, and the junction held 8 bases outside the gene matches. Germline V gene sequence: CDR1 LNHDA, CDR2 SQIVND (reference sequence). This CDR3 region has 14 residues. As DNA, the CDR3 is TGTGCCAGTTGCTCCCCCGGGGGGTACAATGAGCAGTTCTTC. Translated: CASCSPGGYNEQFF.